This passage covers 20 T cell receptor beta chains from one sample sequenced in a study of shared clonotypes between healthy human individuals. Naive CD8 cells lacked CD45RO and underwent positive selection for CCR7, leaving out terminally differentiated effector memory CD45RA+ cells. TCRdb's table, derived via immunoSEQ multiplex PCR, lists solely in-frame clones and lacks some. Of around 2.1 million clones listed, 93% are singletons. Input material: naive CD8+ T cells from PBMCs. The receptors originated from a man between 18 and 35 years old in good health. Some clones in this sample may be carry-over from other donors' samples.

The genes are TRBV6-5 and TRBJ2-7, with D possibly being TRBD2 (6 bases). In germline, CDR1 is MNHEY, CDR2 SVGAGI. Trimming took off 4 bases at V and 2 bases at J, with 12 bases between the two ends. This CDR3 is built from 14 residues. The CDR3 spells CASSFSGPTYEQYF. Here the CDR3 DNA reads TGTGCCAGCAGTTTTAGCGGACCGACCTACGAGCAGTACTTC.

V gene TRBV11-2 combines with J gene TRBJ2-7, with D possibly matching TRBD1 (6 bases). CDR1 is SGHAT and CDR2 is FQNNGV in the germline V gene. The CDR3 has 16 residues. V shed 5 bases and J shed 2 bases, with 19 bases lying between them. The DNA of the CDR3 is TGTGCCAGCAGCGACGTGGCCGGGACACCGCCCTACGAGCAGTACTTC. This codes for CASSDVAGTPPYEQYF.

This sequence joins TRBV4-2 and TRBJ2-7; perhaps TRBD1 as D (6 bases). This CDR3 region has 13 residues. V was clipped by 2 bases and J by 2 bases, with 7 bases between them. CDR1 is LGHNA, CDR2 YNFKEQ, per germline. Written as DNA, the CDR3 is TGTGCCAGCAGCCAACGACAGGCCTACGAGCAGTACTTC. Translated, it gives CASSQRQAYEQYF.

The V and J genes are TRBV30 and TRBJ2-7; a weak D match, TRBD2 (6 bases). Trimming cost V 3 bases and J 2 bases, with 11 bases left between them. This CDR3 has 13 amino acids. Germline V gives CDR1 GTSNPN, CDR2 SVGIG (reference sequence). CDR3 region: CAWSAGSTYEQYF. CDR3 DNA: TGTGCCTGGAGCGCGGGGTCCACCTACGAGCAGTACTTC.

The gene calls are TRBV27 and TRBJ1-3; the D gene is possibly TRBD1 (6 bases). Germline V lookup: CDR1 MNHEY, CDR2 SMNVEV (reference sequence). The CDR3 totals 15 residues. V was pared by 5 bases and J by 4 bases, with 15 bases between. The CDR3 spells CASSPRGGAGNTIYF. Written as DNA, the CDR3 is TGTGCCAGCAGTCCTAGGGGGGGGGCAGGAAACACCATATATTTT.

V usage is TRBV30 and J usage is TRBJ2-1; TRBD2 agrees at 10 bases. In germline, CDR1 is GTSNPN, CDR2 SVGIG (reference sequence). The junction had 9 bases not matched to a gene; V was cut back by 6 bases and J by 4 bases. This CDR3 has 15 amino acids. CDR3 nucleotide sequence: TGTGCCTGTTGGACAGGACTAGCGGAGTACAATGAGCAGTTCTTC. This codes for CACWTGLAEYNEQFF.

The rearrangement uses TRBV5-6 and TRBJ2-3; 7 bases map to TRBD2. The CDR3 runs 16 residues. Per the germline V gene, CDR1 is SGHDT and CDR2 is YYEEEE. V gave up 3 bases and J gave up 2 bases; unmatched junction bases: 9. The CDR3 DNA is TGTGCCAGCAGCTCCCTGGGAGCGGGGACCACAGATACGCAGTATTTT. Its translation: CASSSLGAGTTDTQYF.

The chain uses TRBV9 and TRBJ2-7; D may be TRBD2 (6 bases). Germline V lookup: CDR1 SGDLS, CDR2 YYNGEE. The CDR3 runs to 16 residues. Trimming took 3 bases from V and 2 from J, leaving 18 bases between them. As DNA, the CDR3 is TGTGCCAGCAGCGCGACACCGGGACTGGTCCCCTACGAGCAGTACTTC. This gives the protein CASSATPGLVPYEQYF.

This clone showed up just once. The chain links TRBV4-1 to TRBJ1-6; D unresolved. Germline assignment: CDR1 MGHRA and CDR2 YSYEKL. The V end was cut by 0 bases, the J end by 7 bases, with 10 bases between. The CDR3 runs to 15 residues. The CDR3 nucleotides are TGCGCCAGCAGCCAAGATCTCTGGCTGAATTCACCCCTCCACTTT. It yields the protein CASSQDLWLNSPLHF.

CDR3 nucleotides: TGTGCCAGCAGCTTTGGGACTAGCGGGAGAGATGAGCAGTTCTTC. It encodes CASSFGTSGRDEQFF. V usage is TRBV11-2 and J usage is TRBJ2-1, with TRBD2 matching over 14 bases. Germline V lookup: CDR1 SGHAT, CDR2 FQNNGV. The V gene end was trimmed by 3 bases and the J gene end by 8 bases; junction bases not matched to a gene: 3. The CDR3 totals 15 residues.

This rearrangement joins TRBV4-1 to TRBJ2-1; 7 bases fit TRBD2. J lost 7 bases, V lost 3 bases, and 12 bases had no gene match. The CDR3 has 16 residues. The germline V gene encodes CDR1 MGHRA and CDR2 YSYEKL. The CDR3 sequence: CASSQYSGPPGNEQFF. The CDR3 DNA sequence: TGCGCCAGCAGCCAGTATAGCGGGCCCCCGGGTAATGAGCAGTTCTTC.

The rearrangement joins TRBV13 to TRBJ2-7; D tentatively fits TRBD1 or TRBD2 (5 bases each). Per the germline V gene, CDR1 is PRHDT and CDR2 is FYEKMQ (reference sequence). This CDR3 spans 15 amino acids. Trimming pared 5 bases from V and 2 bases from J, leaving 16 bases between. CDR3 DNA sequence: TGTGCCAGCAGCCCCCGGGGTGAGGGGACCTACGAGCAGTACTTC. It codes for CASSPRGEGTYEQYF.

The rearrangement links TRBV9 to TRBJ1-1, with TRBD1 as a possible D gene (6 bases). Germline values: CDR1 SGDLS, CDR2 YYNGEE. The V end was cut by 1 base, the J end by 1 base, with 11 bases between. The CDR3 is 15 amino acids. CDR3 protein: CASSVLGAQNTEAFF. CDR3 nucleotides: TGTGCCAGCAGCGTACTGGGGGCGCAGAACACTGAAGCTTTCTTT.

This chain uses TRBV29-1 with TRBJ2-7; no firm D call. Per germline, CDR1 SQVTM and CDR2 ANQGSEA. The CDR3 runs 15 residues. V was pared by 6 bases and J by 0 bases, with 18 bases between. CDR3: CSVGSTSTSSYEQYF. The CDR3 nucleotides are TGCAGCGTGGGGTCAACGTCAACGAGCTCCTACGAGCAGTACTTC.

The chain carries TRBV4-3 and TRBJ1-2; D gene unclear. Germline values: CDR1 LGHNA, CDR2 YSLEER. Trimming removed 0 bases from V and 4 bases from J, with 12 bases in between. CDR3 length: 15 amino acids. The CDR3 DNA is TGCGCCAGCAGCCAAGAAGGGATAGTAGCCTATGGCTACACCTTC. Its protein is CASSQEGIVAYGYTF.

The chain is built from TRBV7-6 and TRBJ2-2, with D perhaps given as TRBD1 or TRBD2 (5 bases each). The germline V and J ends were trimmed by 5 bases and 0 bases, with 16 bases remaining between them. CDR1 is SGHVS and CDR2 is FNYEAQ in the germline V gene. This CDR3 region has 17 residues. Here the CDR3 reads CASSQPRRGTNTGELFF. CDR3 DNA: TGTGCCAGCAGCCAACCAAGACGGGGCACGAACACCGGGGAGCTGTTTTTT. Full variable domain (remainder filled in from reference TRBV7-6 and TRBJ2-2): GAGVSQSPRYKVTKRGQDVALRCDPISGHVSLYWYRQALGQGPEFLTYFNYEAQQDKSGLPNDRFSAERPEGSISTLTIQRTEQRDSAMYRCASSQPRRGTNTGELFFGEGSRLTVL.

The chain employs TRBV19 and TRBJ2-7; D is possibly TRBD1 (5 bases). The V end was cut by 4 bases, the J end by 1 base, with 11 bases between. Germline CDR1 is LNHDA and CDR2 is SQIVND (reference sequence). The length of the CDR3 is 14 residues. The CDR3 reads CASSKQGLSYEQYF. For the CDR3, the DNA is TGTGCCAGTAGTAAGCAGGGTTTATCCTACGAGCAGTACTTC.

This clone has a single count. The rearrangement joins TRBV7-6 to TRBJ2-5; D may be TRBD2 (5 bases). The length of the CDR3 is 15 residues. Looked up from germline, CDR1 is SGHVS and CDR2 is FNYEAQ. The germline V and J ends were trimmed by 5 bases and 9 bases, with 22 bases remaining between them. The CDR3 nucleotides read TGTGCCAGCAGCCAAGAATTAATCGGAGGTGGGCCCCAGTACTTC. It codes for CASSQELIGGGPQYF.

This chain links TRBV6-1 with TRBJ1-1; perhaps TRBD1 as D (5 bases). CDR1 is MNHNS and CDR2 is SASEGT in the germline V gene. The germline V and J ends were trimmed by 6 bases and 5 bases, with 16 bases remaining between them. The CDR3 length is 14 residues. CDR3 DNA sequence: TGTGCCAGCAGCATAACCCCGGGGGGGACTGAAGCTTTCTTT. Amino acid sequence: CASSITPGGTEAFF.

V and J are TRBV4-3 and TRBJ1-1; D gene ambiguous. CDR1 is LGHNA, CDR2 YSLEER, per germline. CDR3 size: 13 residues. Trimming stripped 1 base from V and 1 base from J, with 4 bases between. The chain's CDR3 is CASSQVTNTEAFF. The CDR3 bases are TGCGCCAGCAGCCAAGTTACGAACACTGAAGCTTTCTTT.